The rows below give T cell receptor beta chains drawn from one sample of a study of blood T cell repertoires in COVID-19. TCRdb keeps only in-frame clones here, not all; method: immunoSEQ multiplex PCR. Of approximately 270,000 clones detected, roughly 86% appear once; the ten largest clones hold about 8.6%. The sample was peripheral blood. All receptors come from a man between 40 and 49 years old with active or convalescent COVID-19. CDR3s leave out the opening cysteine and the closing phenylalanine or tryptophan. Clone size is stated in some rows and not others, as once, few, many or a class when expanded.

CDR3aa: ASAGTGSYEQY
j_gene: TRBJ2-7
v_gene: TRBV10-2
abundance: NA

CDR3aa: ASSLGQGGANEKLF
j_gene: TRBJ1-4
v_gene: TRBV7-9
abundance: few

CDR3aa: ASSTGGGTQY
j_gene: TRBJ2-5
v_gene: TRBV19
abundance: NA

CDR3aa: ATVAGGSQPQH
j_gene: TRBJ1-5
v_gene: TRBV15
abundance: NA

CDR3aa: ASSQWDRGSYEQY
j_gene: TRBJ2-7
v_gene: TRBV16
abundance: NA

CDR3aa: ASSPPGTSGGDTQY
j_gene: TRBJ2-3
v_gene: TRBV4-2
abundance: NA

CDR3aa: ASRPSRAGRRNEQF
j_gene: TRBJ2-1
v_gene: TRBV11-3
abundance: NA

CDR3aa: ASSIAYPRSLGSPLH
j_gene: TRBJ1-6
v_gene: TRBV19
abundance: NA

CDR3aa: ASRSSGETQY
j_gene: TRBJ2-5
v_gene: TRBV5-6
abundance: NA

CDR3aa: ASSLPGGASYEQY
j_gene: TRBJ2-7
v_gene: TRBV11-2
abundance: NA

CDR3aa: ASTGGQGNEQF
j_gene: TRBJ2-1
v_gene: TRBV25-1
abundance: NA

CDR3aa: VGTVEGYEQY
j_gene: TRBJ2-7
v_gene: TRBV5-1
abundance: NA

CDR3aa: ASTDQGRSGRDTGELF
j_gene: TRBJ2-2
v_gene: TRBV10-1
abundance: NA

CDR3aa: ASSSSPGYEQY
j_gene: TRBJ2-7
v_gene: TRBV27
abundance: NA

CDR3aa: ASSSPPGGPGTDTQY
j_gene: TRBJ2-3
v_gene: TRBV5-4
abundance: NA

CDR3aa: ASSPRLAGVKTQY
j_gene: TRBJ2-5
v_gene: TRBV4-1
abundance: NA

CDR3aa: ASSVVGQGPDTQY
j_gene: TRBJ2-3
v_gene: TRBV9
abundance: NA

CDR3aa: ASSSRNSPLH
j_gene: TRBJ1-6
v_gene: TRBV7-9
abundance: NA

CDR3aa: ASSKEDFNYGYT
j_gene: TRBJ1-2
v_gene: TRBV21-1
abundance: NA

CDR3aa: SVDGTSGPRDEQF
j_gene: TRBJ2-1
v_gene: TRBV29-1
abundance: NA

CDR3aa: ASSLLAGKNTGELF
j_gene: TRBJ2-2
v_gene: TRBV5-1
abundance: NA

CDR3aa: ASTPGTPGEAF
j_gene: TRBJ1-1
v_gene: TRBV12-3/TRBV12-4
abundance: NA

CDR3aa: ARTDRPNEKLF
j_gene: TRBJ1-4
v_gene: TRBV6-5
abundance: NA

CDR3aa: ASRNGDRGQSGYT
j_gene: TRBJ1-2
v_gene: TRBV6-5
abundance: NA

CDR3aa: ASSLRDRGSNTEAF
j_gene: TRBJ1-1
v_gene: TRBV5-4
abundance: NA

CDR3aa: ASSTTGGAEQF
j_gene: TRBJ2-1
v_gene: TRBV19
abundance: once

CDR3aa: AWIPPGLAGSNEQF
j_gene: TRBJ2-1
v_gene: TRBV30
abundance: NA

CDR3aa: ASSYSYGDIPSPLH
j_gene: TRBJ1-6
v_gene: TRBV6-5
abundance: NA

CDR3aa: ASSQDANSFV
j_gene: TRBJ2-4
v_gene: TRBV4-1
abundance: NA

CDR3aa: ASSHPSGRPYNEQF
j_gene: TRBJ2-1
v_gene: TRBV7-9
abundance: NA

CDR3aa: ASSEGQGRLNYGYT
j_gene: TRBJ1-2
v_gene: TRBV6-1
abundance: NA

CDR3aa: ATSDQTSGTDTQY
j_gene: TRBJ2-3
v_gene: TRBV24-1
abundance: once

CDR3aa: ASSPGQEDQPQH
j_gene: TRBJ1-5
v_gene: TRBV28
abundance: NA

CDR3aa: ASSYGSGDSNQPQH
j_gene: TRBJ1-5
v_gene: TRBV6-6
abundance: NA

CDR3aa: ASSFQGTGETQY
j_gene: TRBJ2-5
v_gene: TRBV5-6
abundance: NA

CDR3aa: AWSSGLSQFQETQY
j_gene: TRBJ2-5
v_gene: TRBV30
abundance: NA

CDR3aa: ASSPGGAGKGTGELF
j_gene: TRBJ2-2
v_gene: TRBV5-4
abundance: NA

CDR3aa: ASSLGRPRMETQY
j_gene: TRBJ2-5
v_gene: TRBV11-1
abundance: NA

CDR3aa: ASSQRGEQY
j_gene: TRBJ2-7
v_gene: TRBV14
abundance: NA

CDR3aa: ASSPPGALEQF
j_gene: TRBJ2-1
v_gene: TRBV18
abundance: once

CDR3aa: ASSGSPQTYEQY
j_gene: TRBJ2-7
v_gene: TRBV7-6
abundance: NA

CDR3aa: ASSQREWTGYQETQY
j_gene: TRBJ2-5
v_gene: TRBV14
abundance: NA

CDR3aa: ASSHSGSSGNTIY
j_gene: TRBJ1-3
v_gene: TRBV7-9
abundance: NA

CDR3aa: ASSLGTGLEKLF
j_gene: TRBJ1-4
v_gene: TRBV5-1
abundance: NA

CDR3aa: ASRVGRGNTEAF
j_gene: TRBJ1-1
v_gene: TRBV2
abundance: NA

CDR3aa: ASSLGLDGGYEQY
j_gene: TRBJ2-7
v_gene: TRBV28
abundance: NA

CDR3aa: ASSLMGQEVYEQF
j_gene: TRBJ2-1
v_gene: TRBV28
abundance: once

CDR3aa: ATLTSGVVGGELF
j_gene: TRBJ2-2
v_gene: TRBV10-3
abundance: NA

CDR3aa: ASSRRSEGATQY
j_gene: TRBJ2-3
v_gene: TRBV6-5
abundance: NA

CDR3aa: ASSPPPGDGTEAF
j_gene: TRBJ1-1
v_gene: TRBV18
abundance: NA

CDR3aa: ASRREGWDPREAF
j_gene: TRBJ1-1
v_gene: TRBV6-4
abundance: once

CDR3aa: ASSLDTYNSPLH
j_gene: TRBJ1-6
v_gene: TRBV5-1
abundance: NA

CDR3aa: ASTPPGDTLQNIQY
j_gene: TRBJ2-4
v_gene: TRBV2
abundance: NA

CDR3aa: ASSPLGDRSSYEQY
j_gene: TRBJ2-7
v_gene: TRBV27
abundance: NA

CDR3aa: ASSTRGGPLH
j_gene: TRBJ1-6
v_gene: TRBV9
abundance: NA

CDR3aa: ASLGDTGELF
j_gene: TRBJ2-2
v_gene: TRBV7-7
abundance: NA

CDR3aa: ASSSYSRDRDTVLT
j_gene: TRBJ2-6
v_gene: TRBV7-9
abundance: few